This is a list of T cell receptor beta chains from one sample in a study of T cell changes during pregnancy in multiple sclerosis. Sequencing used immunoSEQ multiplex PCR; TCRdb keeps in-frame clones, though not all of them. The repertoire holds 20,000 or so clones, around 86% seen once, with 5.5% to 7.5% in the top ten. Sample: CD8+ T cells from peripheral blood mononuclear cells, taken in the third trimester of pregnancy. The origin of the receptors is a female donor in good health, enrolled as a control in a pregnancy study. CDR3s include the opening cysteine and the closing phenylalanine or tryptophan. A D gene is named only where the DNA matches it firmly. Clone sizes are given selectively: once, few, many, or a class where the clone is expanded.

abundance	v_gene	j_gene	d_gene	CDR3nt	CDR3aa
.	TRBV6-1	TRBJ2-1	TRBD2	TGTGCCAGCTCCGGACTAGCAGATGATGAGCAGTTCTTC	CASSGLADDEQFF
.	TRBV7-8	TRBJ1-1	.	TGTGCCAGCAGCCGCGACACCAACACTGAAGCTTTCTTT	CASSRDTNTEAFF
.	TRBV7-9	TRBJ2-5	TRBD1	TGTGCCAGCAACGGACAGGGGCGAAAGACCCAGTACTTC	CASNGQGRKTQYF
.	TRBV11-1	TRBJ2-3	TRBD2	TGTGCCAGCAGCTTAGAACAGAGCGGGGTCGCAGATACGCAGTATTTT	CASSLEQSGVADTQYF
.	TRBV7-3	TRBJ1-1	TRBD1	TGCGCCAGCAGCGCCTCAGGGGGCGGCACTGAAGCTTTCTTT	CASSASGGGTEAFF
.	TRBV9	TRBJ1-1	.	TGTGCCAGCAGCGTAGCCCCTCAGGGAGGAACTGAAGCTTTCTTT	CASSVAPQGGTEAFF
.	TRBV4-3	TRBJ1-2	.	TGCGCCAGCAGCCCAATCCAGGACACGAAGCTCTATGGCTACACCTTC	CASSPIQDTKLYGYTF
.	TRBV27	TRBJ2-1	TRBD2	TGTGCCAGCAGTGACTGGCAGCGGGGAAGCAATGAGCAGTTCTTC	CASSDWQRGSNEQFF
.	TRBV15	TRBJ2-1	.	TGTGCCACCAGCAGAGATCTGGAGAGTGAGCAGTTCTTC	CATSRDLESEQFF
.	TRBV9	TRBJ2-7	.	TGTGCCAGCAGCCCAGGCCAGGGCGAGCAGTACTTC	CASSPGQGEQYF
.	TRBV27	TRBJ2-3	TRBD2	TGTGCCAGCAGTTTATGGCCGGCTAGCGGGTCAACCACAGATACGCAGTATTTT	CASSLWPASGSTTDTQYF
.	TRBV7-9	TRBJ2-5	.	TGTGCCAGCAGCTCAGAGGGCGGGCCCCAAGAGACCCAGTACTTC	CASSSEGGPQETQYF
.	TRBV7-9	TRBJ1-1	.	TGTGCCAGCAGCCCCCCAGGCGACACTGAAGCTTTCTTT	CASSPPGDTEAFF
once	TRBV25-1	TRBJ2-1	.	TGTGCCAGCAGTGAAACAGACAATGAGCAGTTCTTC	CASSETDNEQFF
.	TRBV7-9	TRBJ2-3	.	TGTGCCAGCAGCCCCGCGGCTAGGACAGATACGCAGTATTTT	CASSPAARTDTQYF
.	TRBV7-9	TRBJ2-1	.	TGTGCCAGCAGTCCCCCCTCCGATGAGCAGTTCTTC	CASSPPSDEQFF
.	TRBV29-1	TRBJ1-2	.	TGCAGCGGGGCGACAGCTAACTATGGCTACACCTTC	CSGATANYGYTF
.	TRBV30	TRBJ1-4	.	TGTGCCTGGAGTGACGACAGAACTAATGAAAAACTGTTTTTT	CAWSDDRTNEKLFF
once	TRBV9	TRBJ2-3	TRBD2	TGTGCCAGCAGCGGGGGAGGGCCGGCCCCAAATACGCAGTATTTT	CASSGGGPAPNTQYF
.	TRBV4-3	TRBJ1-2	.	TGCGCCAGCAGCCAATCCGCCTGGAGTACTAACTATGGCTACACCTTC	CASSQSAWSTNYGYTF
.	TRBV19	TRBJ2-1	TRBD1	TGTGCCAGTAGTATATCAGGGGGCTATGATGAGCAGTTCTTC	CASSISGGYDEQFF
once	TRBV25-1	TRBJ1-2	.	TGTGCCAGCAGTGAATACATTCAGTCAGAGGACTATGGCTACACCTTC	CASSEYIQSEDYGYTF
.	TRBV2	TRBJ1-5	TRBD1	TGTGCCAGCAGTGAAGACGGACAGGGGGGGCAGCCCCAGCATTTT	CASSEDGQGGQPQHF
medium-sized	TRBV2	TRBJ2-7	TRBD1	TGTGCCAGCAGGGGAAGGGACAGACTCTACGAGCAGTACTTC	CASRGRDRLYEQYF
.	TRBV20-1	TRBJ2-7	.	TGCAGTGCTACCCCGGGATACGAGCAGTACTTC	CSATPGYEQYF
.	TRBV28	TRBJ1-6	.	TGTGCCAGCAGTTTCAAAAATAGCAATTCACCCCTCCACTTT	CASSFKNSNSPLHF
.	TRBV7-8	TRBJ2-1	TRBD2	TGTGCCAGCAGCTCCGGGACTAGTGGGAATGAGCAGTTCTTC	CASSSGTSGNEQFF
.	TRBV15	TRBJ2-1	TRBD1	TGTGCCACCAGCATGGACAGGTACAATGAGCAGTTCTTC	CATSMDRYNEQFF
.	TRBV6-1	TRBJ1-6	TRBD1	TGTGCCAGCAGTGATGAGGATACAGGGGGGTCACCCCTCCACTTT	CASSDEDTGGSPLHF
.	TRBV19	TRBJ1-5	.	TGTGCCAGTAGTCACGGTCAGCCCCAGCATTTT	CASSHGQPQHF
once	TRBV7-8	TRBJ2-5	.	TGTGCCAGCAGCTTAGGTTTAGCGCTTCAAGAGACCCAGTACTTC	CASSLGLALQETQYF
once	TRBV11-2	TRBJ1-2	.	TGTGCCAGCAGCTGGGGTCGACAGGCCCGCGGTGGCTACACCTTC	CASSWGRQARGGYTF
.	TRBV9	TRBJ1-4	.	TGTGCCAGCAGTTCGAACACAGGGATTAATGAAAAACTGTTTTTT	CASSSNTGINEKLFF
.	TRBV9	TRBJ2-3	TRBD2	TGTGCCAGCAGCGTAGGGGCGGGGACTAGCGGGGGGCGTAGCACAGATACGCAGTATTTT	CASSVGAGTSGGRSTDTQYF
.	TRBV10-3	TRBJ1-1	.	TGTGCCATCAGTGAGGGTTGGGGGCAGGCCAACACTGAAGCTTTCTTT	CAISEGWGQANTEAFF
.	TRBV29-1	TRBJ2-7	.	TGCAGCGTGATCGACAGTACTACTTCCTACGAGCAGTACTTC	CSVIDSTTSYEQYF
.	TRBV6-4	TRBJ2-3	.	TGTGCCAGCAGTGACTCTGCCAGCCCCGGGGATACGCAGTATTTT	CASSDSASPGDTQYF
once	TRBV10-1	TRBJ1-1	.	TGCGCCAGCAGTGGGAGGGGCTGGGCTTTCTTT	CASSGRGWAFF
.	TRBV11-2	TRBJ1-1	.	TGTGCCAGCAGCGGGGCGGAACACCCGGATGGAGCTTTCTTT	CASSGAEHPDGAFF
.	TRBV4-1	TRBJ2-2	TRBD2	TGCGCCAGCAGCCAAGGGGGGGGTCGGACCGGGGAGCTGTTTTTT	CASSQGGGRTGELFF
.	TRBV6-6	TRBJ2-5	.	TGTGCCAGCAGTTACCCCCTCTTTGGACGGGGAGAGACCCAGTACTTC	CASSYPLFGRGETQYF
.	TRBV7-9	TRBJ2-1	TRBD2	TGTGCCAGCAGCTTATGGGGACTAGCGGCGGACCTCCCTGAGCAGTTCTTC	CASSLWGLAADLPEQFF
once	TRBV4-3	TRBJ2-2	TRBD2	TGCGCCAGCAGCCAAGATTGGGGTAGCGGGGCCGGGGAGCTGTTTTTT	CASSQDWGSGAGELFF
.	TRBV9	TRBJ1-3	.	TGTGCCAGCAGCCCAGGCGGGGGGCTGGCTGGAAACACCATATATTTT	CASSPGGGLAGNTIYF
.	TRBV27	TRBJ2-5	TRBD1	TGTGCCAGCAGCTCCTGGGGACAGAGCGGGACCCAGTACTTC	CASSSWGQSGTQYF
once	TRBV7-9	TRBJ1-2	.	TGTGCCAGCACCGGACATCTAAATGGCTACACCTTC	CASTGHLNGYTF
.	TRBV6-1	TRBJ1-1	.	TGTGCCTCAGAACAGAACACTGAAGCTTTCTTT	CASEQNTEAFF